The 30 T cell receptor beta chains reported below all come from one sample, sequenced in a study of T cells in localized non-small cell lung cancer. The method was immunoSEQ multiplex PCR; TCRdb's version includes in-frame clones alone and lacks a portion of them. This table has some 50,000 clones, approximately 88% appearing once. This specimen consisted of peripheral blood mononuclear cells, obtained before any cancer treatment. Receptor source: a man aged 40-75 years with stage III lung adenocarcinoma.

The rearrangement uses TRBV7-2 and TRBJ1-2; maybe TRBD1 (5 bases). Germline-derived CDR1 and CDR2 are SGHTA and FQGNSA. The CDR3 is made up of 13 amino acids. Deletions cut 5 bases from V and 3 bases from J, with 10 bases between. The DNA for the CDR3 is TGTGCCAGCAGCACCGGGACGGACTATGGCTACACCTTC. As protein: CASSTGTDYGYTF.

The chain has TRBV5-4 and TRBJ2-1; 13 bases map to TRBD2. V gave up 0 bases and J gave up 0 bases; unmatched junction bases: 6. Germline assignment: CDR1 SGHNT and CDR2 YYREEE (reference sequence). The CDR3 sequence is 19 residues long. CDR3: CASSLATSGGLSSYNEQFF. The CDR3, as DNA: TGTGCCAGCAGCTTGGCGACTAGCGGGGGGCTCAGCTCCTACAATGAGCAGTTCTTC. The complete variable domain, with remaining parts taken from reference TRBV5-4 and TRBJ2-1, reads ETGVTQSPTHLIKTRGQQVTLRCSSQSGHNTVSWYQQALGQGPQFIFQYYREEENGRGNFPPRFSGLQFPNYSSELNVNALELDDSALYLCASSLATSGGLSSYNEQFFGPGTRLTVL.

This chain joins TRBV10-2 and TRBJ1-1; possible D gene TRBD1, 6 bases. Per germline, CDR1 WSHSY and CDR2 SAAADI. The ends were cut back, 4 bases at V and 5 bases at J, with 17 bases in the middle. The CDR3 covers 15 residues. Here the CDR3 DNA reads TGCGCCAGCAGTGGGGGGCAGGGGTTAGAGACTGAAGCTTTCTTT. This encodes CASSGGQGLETEAFF.

The V gene is TRBV6-9, the J gene TRBJ2-7, with no clear D. V lost 3 bases and J 5 bases, leaving 11 bases between the germline ends. The CDR3 has 13 residues. Germline-derived CDR1 and CDR2 are MNHGY and SVAAGI. Here the CDR3 reads CASSYGGVDEQYF. The CDR3 bases are TGTGCCAGCAGTTACGGCGGAGTAGACGAGCAGTACTTC.

The CDR3 nucleotides read TGTGCCAGCAGCGATACAGGGTTTGGGACCCAGTACTTC. Amino acid sequence: CASSDTGFGTQYF. The chain couples TRBV7-6 to TRBJ2-5; a weak D match, TRBD1 (6 bases). V was pared by 5 bases and J by 7 bases, with 14 bases between. Per the germline V gene, CDR1 is SGHVS and CDR2 is FNYEAQ. The length of the CDR3 is 13 residues.

The V and J genes are TRBV7-9 and TRBJ2-7, with D possibly matching TRBD2 (5 bases). CDR1 is SEHNR, CDR2 FQNEAQ, per germline (reference sequence). V lost 8 bases to trimming and J lost 2 bases, with 13 bases between them. This CDR3 has 13 amino acids. This CDR3 is CASASRTPYEQYF. The CDR3 DNA reads TGTGCCAGCGCCTCCCGGACTCCCTACGAGCAGTACTTC.

The chain couples TRBV6-6 to TRBJ2-1; 12 nucleotides align to TRBD2. The V and J ends lost 7 bases and 4 bases, in that order; junction bases with no gene match: 5. The CDR3 runs to 15 residues. Germline V CDR1 and CDR2: MNHNY, SVGAGI (reference sequence). DNA for the CDR3: TGTGCCAGCACCCGTGGACTAGCGGGGTACAATGAGCAGTTCTTC. Translated, it gives CASTRGLAGYNEQFF.

The chain carries TRBV5-1 and TRBJ2-7; possible D gene TRBD1, 5 bases. CDR1 is SGHRS and CDR2 is YFSETQ in the germline V gene. With 2 bases removed from V and 7 bases from J, the gap between germline ends came to 10 bases. CDR3 size: 12 residues. CDR3 sequence reads: CASSLQVREQYF. Written as DNA, the CDR3 is TGCGCCAGCAGCTTACAGGTGAGGGAGCAGTACTTC. Combining the CDR3 with reference TRBV5-1 and TRBJ2-7 gives the whole variable domain KAGVTQTPRYLIKTRGQQVTLSCSPISGHRSVSWYQQTPGQGLQFLFEYFSETQRNKGNFPGRFSGRQFSNSRSEMNVSTLELGDSALYLCASSLQVREQYFGPGTRLTVT.

The chain joins TRBV6-1 to TRBJ2-6, with 8 bases lining up with TRBD1. This CDR3 has 19 amino acids. V trimming: 1 base; J trimming: 1 base; junction bases outside the gene matches: 9. Germline-derived CDR1 and CDR2 are MNHNS and SASEGT. The CDR3: CASSEGAAGGFSGANVLTF. The CDR3 DNA is TGTGCCAGCAGTGAAGGGGCGGCAGGGGGCTTTTCTGGGGCCAACGTCCTGACTTTC.

This chain links TRBV7-9 with TRBJ1-1; TRBD1 aligns across 7 bases. The junction had 7 bases not matched to a gene; V was cut back by 5 bases and J by 1 base. The germline gives CDR1 SEHNR, CDR2 FQNEAQ (reference sequence). This CDR3 region has 15 residues. The CDR3 sequence: CASSLTGQPNTEAFF. In DNA form, the CDR3 reads TGTGCCAGCAGCCTTACGGGACAGCCGAACACTGAAGCTTTCTTT. The whole variable domain, filled in from reference TRBV7-9 and TRBJ1-1, reads DTGVSQNPRHKITKRGQNVTFRCDPISEHNRLYWYRQTLGQGPEFLTYFQNEAQLEKSRLLSDRFSAERPKGSFSTLEIQRTEQGDSAMYLCASSLTGQPNTEAFFGQGTRLTVV.

This chain joins TRBV9 and TRBJ1-1; possible D gene TRBD1, 5 bases. The CDR3 is 15 amino acids. Trimming took off 3 bases at V and 1 base at J, with 13 bases between the two ends. From germline, CDR1 is SGDLS and CDR2 YYNGEE. The CDR3, as DNA: TGTGCCAGCAGCGAGTGGGGGACCCCGAACACTGAAGCTTTCTTT. Protein: CASSEWGTPNTEAFF.

V gene TRBV4-3 combines with J gene TRBJ2-3; 9 bases agree with TRBD1. There are 16 residues in the CDR3. Trimming cost V 2 bases and J 5 bases; bases outside gene matches: 8. Germline V gene lookup returns CDR1 LGHNA and CDR2 YSLEER. CDR3 bases: TGCGCCAGCAGCCAAAACCCGGGACAGGGCCAAGATACGCAGTATTTT. It codes for CASSQNPGQGQDTQYF.

The sample holds a few counts of this clone. The rearrangement uses TRBV15 and TRBJ1-1; D is ambiguous. Germline-derived CDR1 and CDR2 are LNHNV and YYDKDF (reference sequence). The CDR3 runs to 14 residues. Trimming cost V 3 bases and J 0 bases, with 8 bases left between them. The chain's CDR3 is CATSRVEMNTEAFF. The DNA of the CDR3 is TGTGCCACCAGCAGGGTGGAGATGAACACTGAAGCTTTCTTT.

This sequence joins TRBV15 and TRBJ2-5; 7 nucleotides line up with TRBD2. This CDR3 contains 14 residues. Per germline, CDR1 LNHNV and CDR2 YYDKDF (reference sequence). The junction had 6 bases not matched to a gene; V was cut back by 3 bases and J by 5 bases. The chain's CDR3 is CATSRGGSWETQYF. The CDR3 DNA is TGTGCCACCAGCAGGGGAGGGAGTTGGGAGACCCAGTACTTC.

The rearrangement links TRBV6-5 to TRBJ2-7; tentatively, D is TRBD1 (6 bases). The CDR3 is made up of 13 amino acids. CDR1 is MNHEY and CDR2 is SVGAGI in the germline V gene. V was shortened by 5 bases and J by 4 bases, with 12 bases between the two germline ends. The CDR3 reads CASSRRDNYEQYF. The DNA of the CDR3 is TGTGCCAGCAGTCGTAGGGACAATTACGAGCAGTACTTC.

The chain employs TRBV30 and TRBJ2-3; D uncertain. The CDR3 is made up of 12 amino acids. CDR1 is GTSNPN and CDR2 is SVGIG in the germline V gene (reference sequence). V lost 0 bases and J 6 bases, leaving 7 bases between the germline ends. CDR3 amino acids: CAWSVTGDTQYF. The CDR3 DNA reads as TGTGCCTGGAGTGTAACTGGGGATACGCAGTATTTT.

This chain connects TRBV6-5 to TRBJ2-7; the match to TRBD1 covers 7 bases. Germline V gene sequence: CDR1 MNHEY, CDR2 SVGAGI. The trim removed 6 bases at V and 5 bases at J, leaving 4 bases unmatched. This CDR3 contains 12 residues. The CDR3 DNA is TGTGCCAGCAGCACACAGGGGAACGAGCAGTACTTC. This sequence encodes CASSTQGNEQYF.

The V call is TRBV5-1, the J call TRBJ1-1; 8 bases align to TRBD1. Germline trimming cut 4 bases from V and 4 bases from J; bases unmatched to any gene: 6. This CDR3 has 14 amino acids. Germline-derived CDR1 and CDR2 are SGHRS and YFSETQ. The CDR3 DNA reads TGCGCCAGCAGCCCGGACAGGGAACGCACTGAAGCTTTCTTT. This sequence encodes CASSPDRERTEAFF.

This chain uses TRBV4-3 with TRBJ1-6, with D unclear. The CDR3 sequence is 16 residues long. The germline V gene encodes CDR1 LGHNA and CDR2 YSLEER. V lost 4 bases, J lost 8 bases, and 18 bases lay in between. CDR3 nucleotides: TGCGCCAGCAGCCGCAAGATATATGATGGGGATTCACCCCTCCACTTT. Its protein product is CASSRKIYDGDSPLHF.

This chain uses TRBV18 with TRBJ2-5; the D gene is possibly TRBD2 (5 bases). CDR1 and CDR2 from the germline V gene are KGHSH and LQKENI. The CDR3 length is 17 residues. Deletions cut 0 bases from V and 4 bases from J, with 18 bases between. Written as DNA, the CDR3 is TGTGCCAGCTCACCACCGTCTGTTGGGGTTCGGGGAGAGACCCAGTACTTC. Amino acids: CASSPPSVGVRGETQYF.

The chain employs TRBV7-9 and TRBJ1-2; D is possibly TRBD1 (6 bases). Trimming removed 6 bases at V and 5 bases at J, with 16 bases between. Germline V gives CDR1 SEHNR, CDR2 FQNEAQ (reference sequence). This CDR3 contains 14 residues. The CDR3 nucleotides read TGTGCCAGCAGGCCATATCGGGGGCTGTATGGCTACACCTTC. It translates to CASRPYRGLYGYTF.

This chain connects TRBV18 to TRBJ1-1; 7 bases line up with TRBD1. CDR1 is KGHSH, CDR2 LQKENI, per germline. J was trimmed by 3 bases and V by 2 bases; bases with no gene match: 3. The CDR3 sequence is 14 residues long. CDR3 sequence reads: CASSPVQGDTEAFF. In DNA form, the CDR3 reads TGTGCCAGCTCACCAGTCCAGGGGGACACTGAAGCTTTCTTT.

The rearrangement uses TRBV2 and TRBJ1-5; TRBD1 matches at 8 bases. The CDR3 has 16 residues. The ends lost 5 bases at V and 11 bases at J; junction bases unmatched: 17. Germline loops: CDR1 SNHLY, CDR2 FYNNEI. CDR3: CASSPGTGTLNGAQHF. The DNA of the CDR3 is TGTGCCAGCAGTCCCGGGACAGGAACCTTGAATGGGGCCCAGCATTTT.

The rearrangement joins TRBV4-2 to TRBJ1-6; no clear D gene. The length of the CDR3 is 16 residues. With 1 base removed from V and 0 bases from J, the gap between germline ends came to 7 bases. CDR1 LGHNA and CDR2 YNFKEQ come from the germline V gene. This CDR3 is CASSQVGSSYNSPLHF. The CDR3 nucleotides are TGTGCCAGCAGCCAAGTTGGGAGCTCCTATAATTCACCCCTCCACTTT.

The chain couples TRBV4-2 to TRBJ2-3; 8 bases align to TRBD2. Per the germline V gene, CDR1 is LGHNA and CDR2 is YNFKEQ. The CDR3 is 17 residues long. Germline trimming cut 1 base from V and 0 bases from J; bases unmatched to any gene: 6. The CDR3 sequence is CASSQGGGRQSTDTQYF. For the CDR3, the DNA is TGTGCCAGCAGCCAAGGCGGCGGGAGGCAAAGCACAGATACGCAGTATTTT.

The chain uses TRBV20-1 and TRBJ2-7; D is unclear. Looked up from germline, CDR1 is DFQATT and CDR2 is SNEGSKA (reference sequence). There are 11 residues in the CDR3. The V and J ends lost 2 bases and 1 base respectively, with 3 bases between them. The chain's CDR3 is CSARLSYEQYF. CDR3 nucleotides: TGCAGTGCTAGACTTTCCTACGAGCAGTACTTC.

The chain is built from TRBV4-2 and TRBJ1-1; 8 positions match TRBD1. Germline CDR1 LGHNA, CDR2 YNFKEQ. The CDR3 has 15 amino acids. Trimming at V came to 5 bases and at J to 9 bases, leaving 14 bases not matched to a gene. The CDR3 region has the DNA TGTGCCAGCAGCGATACTAAACAGGGGGAAGCAAAAGCTTTCTTT. It yields the protein CASSDTKQGEAKAFF.

This sequence joins TRBV7-7 and TRBJ2-5, with D maybe TRBD2 (6 bases). The CDR3 loop spans 15 amino acids. V was shortened by 5 bases and J by 2 bases, with 15 bases between the two germline ends. The germline gives CDR1 SSHAT, CDR2 FNYEAQ (reference sequence). This CDR3 is CASSGGAGNQETQYF. The DNA for the CDR3 is TGTGCCAGCAGCGGAGGAGCGGGCAATCAAGAGACCCAGTACTTC. The full variable domain, in which reference TRBV7-7 and TRBJ2-5 provide the parts outside the CDR3, is GAGVSQSPRYKVTKRGQDVTLRCDPISSHATLYWYQQALGQGPEFLTYFNYEAQPDKSGLPSDRFSAERPEGSISTLTIQRTEQRDSAMYRCASSGGAGNQETQYFGPGTRLLVL.

The rearrangement links TRBV6-6 to TRBJ2-7; D is perhaps TRBD2 (7 bases). The germline gives CDR1 MNHNY, CDR2 SVGAGI (reference sequence). Between the trimmed V and J ends, which lost 2 bases and 2 bases, there was a span of 16 bases. This CDR3 has 16 amino acids. The CDR3 DNA is TGTGCCAGCAGTTACCCCCCCGGGGGGCACCCCTACGAGCAGTACTTC. Its translation: CASSYPPGGHPYEQYF.

The chain combines TRBV10-2 with TRBJ2-7, with 8 bases matching TRBD1. After removal of 4 bases from V and 3 bases from J, the junction contained 8 bases not matched to a gene. Germline CDR1 WSHSY, CDR2 SAAADI. This CDR3 has 15 residues. The CDR3 sequence: CASSGSRGRVYEQYF. The CDR3, as DNA: TGCGCCAGCAGTGGTAGCAGGGGGCGCGTCTACGAGCAGTACTTC.